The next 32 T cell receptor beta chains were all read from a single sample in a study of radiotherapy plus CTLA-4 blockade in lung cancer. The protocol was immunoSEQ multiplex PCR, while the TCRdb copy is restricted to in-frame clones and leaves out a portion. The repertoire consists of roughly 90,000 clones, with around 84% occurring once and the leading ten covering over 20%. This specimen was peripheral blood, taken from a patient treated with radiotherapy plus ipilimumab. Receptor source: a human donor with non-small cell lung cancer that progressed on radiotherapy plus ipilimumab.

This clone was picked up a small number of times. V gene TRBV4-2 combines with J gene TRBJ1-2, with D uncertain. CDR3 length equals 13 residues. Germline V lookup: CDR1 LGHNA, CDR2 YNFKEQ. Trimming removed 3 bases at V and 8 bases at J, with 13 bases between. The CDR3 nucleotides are TGTGCCAGCAGCCAGGATAACGTGTCAGGCTACACCTTC. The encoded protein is CASSQDNVSGYTF.

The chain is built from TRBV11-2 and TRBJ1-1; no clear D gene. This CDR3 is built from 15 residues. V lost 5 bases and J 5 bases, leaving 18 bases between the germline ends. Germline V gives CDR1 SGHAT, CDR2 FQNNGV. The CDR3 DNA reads TGTGCCAGCAGCCCAATGGGCAGGAGGTTAACTGAAGCTTTCTTT. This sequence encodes CASSPMGRRLTEAFF.

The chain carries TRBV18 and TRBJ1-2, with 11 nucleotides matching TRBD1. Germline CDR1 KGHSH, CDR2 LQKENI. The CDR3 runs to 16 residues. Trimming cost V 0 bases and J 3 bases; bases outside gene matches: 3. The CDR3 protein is CASSPPTGQGDYGYTF. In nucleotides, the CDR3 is TGTGCCAGCTCACCACCAACGGGACAGGGGGACTATGGCTACACCTTC.

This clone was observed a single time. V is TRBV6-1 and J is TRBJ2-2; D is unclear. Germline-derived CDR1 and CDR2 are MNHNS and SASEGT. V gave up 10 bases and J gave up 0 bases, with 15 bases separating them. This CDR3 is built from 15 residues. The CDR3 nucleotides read TGTGCCACCATGCCTATAGGGCCGAACACCGGGGAGCTGTTTTTT. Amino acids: CATMPIGPNTGELFF.

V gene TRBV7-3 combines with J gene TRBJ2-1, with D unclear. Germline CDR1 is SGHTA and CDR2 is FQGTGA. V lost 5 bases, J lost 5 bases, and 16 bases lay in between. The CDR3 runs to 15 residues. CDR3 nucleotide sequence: TGTGCCAGCAGCGTTGACACCAGGACGCACAATGAGCAGTTCTTC. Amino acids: CASSVDTRTHNEQFF.

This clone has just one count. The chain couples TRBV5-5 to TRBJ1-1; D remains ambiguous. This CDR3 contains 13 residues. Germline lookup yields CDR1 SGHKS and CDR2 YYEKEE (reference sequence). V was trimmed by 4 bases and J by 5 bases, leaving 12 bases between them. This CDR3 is CASSPTGVTEAFF. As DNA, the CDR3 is TGTGCCAGCAGCCCTACTGGGGTTACTGAAGCTTTCTTT.

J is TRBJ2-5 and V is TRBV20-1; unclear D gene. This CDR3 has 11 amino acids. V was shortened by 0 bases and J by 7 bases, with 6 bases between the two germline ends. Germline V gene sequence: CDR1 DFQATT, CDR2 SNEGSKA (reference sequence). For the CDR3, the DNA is TGCAGTGCTAGAGATATTGGGACCCAGTACTTC. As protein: CSARDIGTQYF.

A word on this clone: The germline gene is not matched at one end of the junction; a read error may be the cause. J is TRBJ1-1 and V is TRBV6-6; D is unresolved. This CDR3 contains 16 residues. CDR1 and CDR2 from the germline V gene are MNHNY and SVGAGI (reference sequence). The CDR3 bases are TGTGCCAGCAGTCGAGGTAGCGAGGGTTGGAACACTAAAGCTTTCTTT. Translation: CASSRGSEGWNTKAFF.

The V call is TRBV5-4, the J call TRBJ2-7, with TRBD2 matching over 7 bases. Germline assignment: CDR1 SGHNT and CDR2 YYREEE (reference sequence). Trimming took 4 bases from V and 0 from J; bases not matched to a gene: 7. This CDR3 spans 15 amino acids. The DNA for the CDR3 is TGTGCCAGCAGCCCCGGAGCGGGGAGCTCCTACGAGCAGTACTTC. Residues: CASSPGAGSSYEQYF.

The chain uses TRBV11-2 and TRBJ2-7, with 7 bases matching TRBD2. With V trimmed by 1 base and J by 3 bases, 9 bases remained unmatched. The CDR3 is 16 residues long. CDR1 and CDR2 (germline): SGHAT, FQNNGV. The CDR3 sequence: CASSLGSASGLYEQYF. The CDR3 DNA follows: TGTGCCAGCAGCTTAGGGTCGGCTAGCGGACTCTACGAGCAGTACTTC. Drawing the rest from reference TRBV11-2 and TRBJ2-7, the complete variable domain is EAGVAQSPRYKIIEKRQSVAFWCNPISGHATLYWYQQILGQGPKLLIQFQNNGVVDDSQLPKDRFSAERLKGVDSTLKIQPAKLEDSAVYLCASSLGSASGLYEQYFGPGTRLTVT.

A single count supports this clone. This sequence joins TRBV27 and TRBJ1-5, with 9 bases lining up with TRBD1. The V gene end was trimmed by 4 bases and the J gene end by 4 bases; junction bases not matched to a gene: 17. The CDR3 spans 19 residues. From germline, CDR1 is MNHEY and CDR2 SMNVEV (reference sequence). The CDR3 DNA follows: TGTGCCAGCAGTTCCCCTTTAAGGACAGGGGTCCTCGGAAATCAGCCCCAGCATTTT. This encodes CASSSPLRTGVLGNQPQHF.

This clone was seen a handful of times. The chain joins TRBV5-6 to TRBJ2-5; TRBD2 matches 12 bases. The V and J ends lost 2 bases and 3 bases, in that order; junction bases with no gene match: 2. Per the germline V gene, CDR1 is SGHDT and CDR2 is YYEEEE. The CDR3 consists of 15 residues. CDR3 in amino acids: CASSFRLAGEETQYF. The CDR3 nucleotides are TGTGCCAGCAGCTTCCGACTAGCGGGAGAAGAGACCCAGTACTTC.

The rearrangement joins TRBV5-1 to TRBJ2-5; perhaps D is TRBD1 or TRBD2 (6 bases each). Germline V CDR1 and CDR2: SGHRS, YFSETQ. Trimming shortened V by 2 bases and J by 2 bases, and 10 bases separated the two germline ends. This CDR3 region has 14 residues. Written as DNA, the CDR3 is TGCGCCAGCAGCTTCGGGGGCCGACAAGAGACCCAGTACTTC. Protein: CASSFGGRQETQYF.

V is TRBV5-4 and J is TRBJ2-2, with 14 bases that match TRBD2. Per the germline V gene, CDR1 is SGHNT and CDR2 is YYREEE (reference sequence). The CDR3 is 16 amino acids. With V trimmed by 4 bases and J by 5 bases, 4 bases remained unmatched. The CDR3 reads CASSPGLAGGTGELFF. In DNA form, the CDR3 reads TGTGCCAGCAGCCCTGGACTAGCGGGAGGAACCGGGGAGCTGTTTTTT.

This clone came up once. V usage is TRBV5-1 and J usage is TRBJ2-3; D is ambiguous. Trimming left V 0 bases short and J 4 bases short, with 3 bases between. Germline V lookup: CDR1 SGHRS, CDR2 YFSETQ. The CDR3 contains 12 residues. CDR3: CASSLGADTQYF. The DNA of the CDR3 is TGCGCCAGCAGCTTGGGGGCAGATACGCAGTATTTT.

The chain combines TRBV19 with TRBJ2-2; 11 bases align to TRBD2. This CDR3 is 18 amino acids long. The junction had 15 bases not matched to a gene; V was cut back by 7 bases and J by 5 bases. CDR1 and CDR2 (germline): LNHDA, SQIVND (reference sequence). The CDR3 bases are TGTGCCAGTAATAATCTACTAGCGGGAGAAGGAGGTACCGGGGAGCTGTTTTTT. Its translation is CASNNLLAGEGGTGELFF.

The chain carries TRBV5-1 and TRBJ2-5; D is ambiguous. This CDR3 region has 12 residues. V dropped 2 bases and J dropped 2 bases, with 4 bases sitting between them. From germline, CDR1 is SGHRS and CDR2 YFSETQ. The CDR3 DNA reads TGCGCCAGCAGCTTCTCTCAAGAGACCCAGTACTTC. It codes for CASSFSQETQYF.

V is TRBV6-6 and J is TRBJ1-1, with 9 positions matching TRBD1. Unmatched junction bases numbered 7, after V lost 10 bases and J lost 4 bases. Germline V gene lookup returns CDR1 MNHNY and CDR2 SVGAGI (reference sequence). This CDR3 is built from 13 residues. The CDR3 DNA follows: TGTGCCACTAAGGGACAGGGACTCACTGAAGCTTTCTTT. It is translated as CATKGQGLTEAFF.

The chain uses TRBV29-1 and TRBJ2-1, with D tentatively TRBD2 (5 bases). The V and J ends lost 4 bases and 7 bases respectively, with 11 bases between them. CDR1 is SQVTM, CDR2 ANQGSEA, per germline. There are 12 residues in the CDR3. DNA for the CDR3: TGCAGCGTTGGGTTCGGGGAGAATGAGCAGTTCTTC. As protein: CSVGFGENEQFF.

CDR3 DNA: TGTGCCAGCCAGCCGACAGGGACCACTGAAGCTTTCTTT. This sequence encodes CASQPTGTTEAFF. The rearrangement links TRBV6-6 to TRBJ1-1; 7 bases line up with TRBD1. V shed 8 bases, J shed 4 bases, and the junction held 7 bases outside the gene matches. Germline lookup yields CDR1 MNHNY and CDR2 SVGAGI (reference sequence). The CDR3 covers 13 residues.

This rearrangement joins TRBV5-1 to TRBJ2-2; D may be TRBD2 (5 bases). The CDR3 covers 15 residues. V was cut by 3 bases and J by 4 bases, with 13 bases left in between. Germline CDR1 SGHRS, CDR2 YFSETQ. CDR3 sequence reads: CASSSPARGTGELFF. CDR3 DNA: TGCGCCAGCAGCTCACCAGCCCGGGGCACCGGGGAGCTGTTTTTT.

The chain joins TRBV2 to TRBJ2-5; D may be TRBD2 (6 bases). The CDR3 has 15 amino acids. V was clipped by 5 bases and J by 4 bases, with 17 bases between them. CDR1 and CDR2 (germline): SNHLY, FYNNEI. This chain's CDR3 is CASSPSGGLGETQYF. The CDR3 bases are TGTGCCAGCAGTCCAAGTGGGGGACTGGGAGAGACCCAGTACTTC.

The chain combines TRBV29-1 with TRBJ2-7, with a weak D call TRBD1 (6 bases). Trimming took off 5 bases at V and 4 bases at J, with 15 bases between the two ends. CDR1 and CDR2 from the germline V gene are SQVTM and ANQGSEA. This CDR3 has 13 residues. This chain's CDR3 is CSVIEGDSYEQYV. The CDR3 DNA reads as TGCAGCGTTATTGAGGGGGATTCATACGAGCAGTACGTC.

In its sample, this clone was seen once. The CDR3 sequence is CSVVGTGFNQPQHF. CDR3 nucleotides: TGCAGCGTTGTCGGGACAGGGTTCAATCAGCCCCAGCATTTT. The chain combines TRBV29-1 with TRBJ1-5; 9 bases are a match to TRBD1. Germline V gene data show CDR1 as SQVTM and CDR2 as ANQGSEA. The CDR3 sequence is 14 residues long. V was pared by 4 bases and J by 3 bases, with 4 bases of the junction left unmatched.

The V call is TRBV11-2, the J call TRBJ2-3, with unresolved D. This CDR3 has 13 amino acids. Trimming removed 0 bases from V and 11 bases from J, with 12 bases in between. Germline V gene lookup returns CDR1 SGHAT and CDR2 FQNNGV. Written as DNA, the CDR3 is TGTGCCAGCAGCTTAGATTCACCATCGGGGCAGTATTTT. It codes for CASSLDSPSGQYF.

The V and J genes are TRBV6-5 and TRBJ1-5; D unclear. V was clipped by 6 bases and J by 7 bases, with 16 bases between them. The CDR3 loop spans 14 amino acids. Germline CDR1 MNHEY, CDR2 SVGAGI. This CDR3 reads CASSRDIFGQPQHF. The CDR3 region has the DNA TGTGCCAGCAGCCGGGATATCTTTGGGCAGCCCCAGCATTTT.

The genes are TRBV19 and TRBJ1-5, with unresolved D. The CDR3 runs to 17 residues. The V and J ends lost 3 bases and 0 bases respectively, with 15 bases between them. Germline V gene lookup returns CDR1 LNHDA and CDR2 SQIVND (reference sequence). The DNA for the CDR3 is TGTGCCAGTAGTATTAAACAGACTATTAATAGCAATCAGCCCCAGCATTTT. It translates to CASSIKQTINSNQPQHF.

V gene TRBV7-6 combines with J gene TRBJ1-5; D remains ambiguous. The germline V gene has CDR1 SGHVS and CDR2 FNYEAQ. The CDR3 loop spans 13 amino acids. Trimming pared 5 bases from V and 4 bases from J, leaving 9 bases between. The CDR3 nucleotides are TGTGCCAGCAGCCCCATCAATAATCAGCCCCAGCATTTT. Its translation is CASSPINNQPQHF.

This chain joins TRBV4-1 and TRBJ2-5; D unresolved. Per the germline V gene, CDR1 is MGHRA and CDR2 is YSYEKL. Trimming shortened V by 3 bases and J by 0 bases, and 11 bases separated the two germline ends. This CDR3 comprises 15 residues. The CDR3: CASSQLTEYQETQYF. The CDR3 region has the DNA TGCGCCAGCAGCCAGCTCACAGAGTACCAAGAGACCCAGTACTTC.

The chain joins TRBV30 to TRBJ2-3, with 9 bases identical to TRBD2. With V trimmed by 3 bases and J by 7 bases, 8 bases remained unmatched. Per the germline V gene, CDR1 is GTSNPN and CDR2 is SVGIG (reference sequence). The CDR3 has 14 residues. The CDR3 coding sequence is TGTGCCTGGAGAGGTAGCGGGAGTACGCATACGCAGTATTTT. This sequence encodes CAWRGSGSTHTQYF.

This chain's CDR3 is CASSDGTSGRVYEQYF. DNA of the CDR3: TGTGCCAGCAGCGACGGGACTAGCGGGAGGGTTTACGAGCAGTACTTC. This chain links TRBV7-6 with TRBJ2-7; 16 bases map to TRBD2. The CDR3 sequence is 16 residues long. Germline-derived CDR1 and CDR2 are SGHVS and FNYEAQ. Trimming took 5 bases from V and 4 from J; bases not matched to a gene: 5.

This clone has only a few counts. For the CDR3, the DNA is TGTGCCAGCAACGCCGGGACGGTCTCCTACGAGCAGTACTTC. Encoded protein: CASNAGTVSYEQYF. The chain carries TRBV21-1 and TRBJ2-7. TRBV21-1 has pseudogene status. The CDR3 sequence is 14 residues long.